The 2 T cell receptor beta chains below were found in one sample sequenced in a study of shared clonotypes between healthy human individuals. Repertoires were generated with immunoSEQ multiplex PCR, while TCRdb's copy carries only in-frame clones and drops some. This table has about 2.4 million clones, approximately 92% appearing once. The sample consisted of naive CD4+ T cells sorted from blood. Subset described: CD45RA+ positively selected. Source of these receptors: a man in his late teens or twenties in good health.

This clone came up once. CDR3 sequence: CASSPQAVGGNTEAFF. The CDR3 nucleotides read TGTGCCAGCTCACCACAGGCGGTGGGGGGTAACACTGAAGCTTTCTTT. The chain recombines TRBV18 with TRBJ1-1, with D perhaps TRBD1 (5 bases). The germline CDR1 and CDR2 sequences are KGHSH and LQKENI. The CDR3 runs to 16 residues. Trimming left V 1 base short and J 2 bases short, with 14 bases between.

CDR3 amino acids: CASSPGRFQYF. In DNA form, the CDR3 reads TGTGCCAGCAGCCCGGGACGATTCCAGTACTTC. V is TRBV14 and J is TRBJ2-5; tentatively, D is TRBD1 or TRBD2 (5 bases each). CDR1 is SGHDN, CDR2 FVKESK, per germline. V was clipped by 4 bases and J by 10 bases, with 10 bases between them. The CDR3 is 11 residues long.